The 25 T cell receptor beta chains given below trace back to one sample, sequenced in a study of T cell repertoires in aging, cancer and after chemotherapy. Multiplex touch-down PCR with TRB-A/B primers amplified rearranged V-D-J TRB sequences. TCRdb re-called the multiplex PCR reads with MiXCR, one entry per CDR3 protein. The sample lists thousands of distinct CDR3 sequences, roughly 31% occurring once. The template was genomic DNA from peripheral blood, not RNA. Sequences were obtained from blood. These receptors were obtained from a human donor with a blood cancer.

This clonotype has only a few counts. This chain uses TRBV12-3 or TRBV12-4 with TRBJ1-2; 8 bases match TRBD1. Trimming at V came to 2 bases and at J to 7 bases, leaving 9 bases not matched to a gene. The CDR3 consists of 15 residues. For the CDR3, the DNA is TGTGCCAGCAGTTTATCGGGGCAGGGGGCTCGTGGCTACACCTTC. Translated: CASSLSGQGARGYTF.

V and J are TRBV6-5 and TRBJ2-5; 8 bases fit TRBD2. Germline CDR1 and CDR2: MNHEY and SVGAGI. Germline trimming cut 6 bases from V and 5 bases from J; bases unmatched to any gene: 17. This CDR3 is built from 17 residues. The DNA of the CDR3 is TGTGCCAGCAGACAAGGGTTTGAGCGGGGGCCGCGGGAGACCCAGTACTTC. Protein sequence: CASRQGFERGPRETQYF.

This clonotype is deemed medium-sized. This sequence joins TRBV6-5 and TRBJ2-2, with 13 bases aligning to TRBD2. The CDR3 sequence is 17 residues long. Germline V gene lookup returns CDR1 MNHEY and CDR2 SVGAGI. V was clipped by 7 bases and J by 3 bases; unmatched bases: 8. The CDR3 coding sequence is TGTGCCAGCATCAAGACTAGCGGGGGGTTTTACACCGGGGAGCTGTTTTTT. This gives the protein CASIKTSGGFYTGELFF.

This clonotype is medium-sized within its sample. This chain uses TRBV19 with TRBJ2-7; 10 bases fit TRBD1. Germline assignment: CDR1 LNHDA and CDR2 SQIVND (reference sequence). V shed 9 bases, J shed 0 bases, and the junction held 2 bases outside the gene matches. The CDR3 is 13 residues long. CDR3 DNA: TGTGCCAGCGGGACAGGGGCCTCCTACGAGCAGTACTTC. Protein product: CASGTGASYEQYF.

Only a few counts were recorded for this clonotype. This chain links TRBV14 with TRBJ1-4; D is perhaps TRBD1 (5 bases). V was cut by 0 bases and J by 12 bases, with 20 bases left in between. The CDR3 is 16 residues long. Germline CDR1 is SGHDN and CDR2 is FVKESK. This CDR3 reads CASSQDYGATQVELFF. DNA for the CDR3: TGTGCCAGCAGCCAAGATTACGGGGCAACTCAGGTGGAACTGTTTTTT.

The chain uses TRBV5-1 and TRBJ2-1, with D tentatively TRBD2 (7 bases). The length of the CDR3 is 16 residues. V shed 1 base and J shed 7 bases, with 18 bases lying between them. The V gene's germline CDR1 is SGHRS and CDR2 YFSETQ. The CDR3 sequence: CASSLLGGGPSNEQFF. In DNA form, the CDR3 reads TGCGCCAGCAGCTTGCTGGGGGGGGGGCCATCGAATGAGCAGTTCTTC.

The V and J genes are TRBV5-1 and TRBJ2-2; the D gene is possibly TRBD1 (6 bases). Germline V gene sequence: CDR1 SGHRS, CDR2 YFSETQ. V was trimmed by 2 bases and J by 7 bases, leaving 12 bases between them. The CDR3 covers 14 residues. Here the CDR3 DNA reads TGCGCCAGCAGCTTACTGGGGGCTAACGGGGAGCTGTTTTTT. This encodes CASSLLGANGELFF.

In this sample, this clonotype turned up a few times. V is TRBV18 and J is TRBJ1-1; D is unclear. The CDR3 is made up of 14 amino acids. V lost 5 bases and J lost 0, with 10 bases in between. CDR1 KGHSH and CDR2 LQKENI come from the germline V gene. CDR3 region: CASSGGLVNTEAFF. CDR3 nucleotide sequence: TGTGCCAGCTCAGGAGGGCTAGTGAACACTGAAGCTTTCTTT.

The chain uses TRBV6-5 and TRBJ1-3, with D possibly TRBD1 on 5 matching bases. Germline assignment: CDR1 MNHEY and CDR2 SVGAGI. Trimming left V 8 bases short and J 4 bases short, with 9 bases between. The CDR3 loop spans 12 amino acids. In nucleotides, the CDR3 is TGTGCCAGCCAGGGTGGAGGAAACACCATATATTTT. This gives the protein CASQGGGNTIYF.

J is TRBJ2-7 and V is TRBV10-3; D is unclear. V was cut by 3 bases and J by 2 bases, with 8 bases left in between. The CDR3 spans 13 residues. The V gene's germline CDR1 is ENHRY and CDR2 SYGVKD. In DNA form, the CDR3 reads TGTGCCATCAGTGAAGAGTCACCCTACGAGCAGTACTTC. Translated: CAISEESPYEQYF.

The genes are TRBV12-3 or TRBV12-4 and TRBJ2-5; 10 bases agree with TRBD2. CDR3 length: 17 amino acids. Trimming cost V 6 bases and J 1 base; bases outside gene matches: 11. The CDR3 sequence is CASSQAGGTLIQETQYF. In DNA form, the CDR3 reads TGTGCCAGCAGCCAAGCGGGGGGGACACTTATCCAAGAGACCCAGTACTTC.

Note on this clonotype: This may stem from a read error, because a much larger clone lies one nucleotide away. This chain joins TRBV13 and TRBJ2-3, with a tentative D call TRBD2 (5 bases). This CDR3 is 12 amino acids long. The germline CDR1 and CDR2 sequences are PRHDT and FYEKMQ (reference sequence). CDR3 sequence: CASSSSTDAQYF. CDR3 bases: TGTGCCAGCAGCTCTAGCACAGATGCGCAGTATTTT.

The V and J genes are TRBV6-2 or TRBV6-3 and TRBJ1-1; TRBD1 matches at 8 bases. With V trimmed by 5 bases and J by 4 bases, 3 bases remained unmatched. This CDR3 region has 13 residues. Germline loops: CDR1 MNHEY, CDR2 SVGEGT. The CDR3 reads CASSTGGVTEAFF. CDR3 DNA: TGTGCCAGCAGTACAGGGGGGGTCACTGAAGCTTTCTTT.

The genes are TRBV4-3 and TRBJ2-5, with 13 bases fitting TRBD2. Germline V lookup: CDR1 LGHNA, CDR2 YSLEER. The CDR3 sequence is 20 residues long. The V gene end was trimmed by 4 bases and the J gene end by 5 bases; junction bases not matched to a gene: 19. The CDR3 region is CASSLQVAGTSGVSGETQYF. The CDR3 DNA reads as TGCGCCAGCAGCCTACAAGTGGCCGGGACTAGCGGGGTTTCGGGCGAGACCCAGTACTTC.

This clonotype occurred a few times. The rearrangement links TRBV5-4 to TRBJ1-2; D may be TRBD1 (6 bases). V was clipped by 6 bases and J by 8 bases, with 23 bases between them. This CDR3 is 15 amino acids long. The germline CDR1 and CDR2 sequences are SGHNT and YYREEE (reference sequence). DNA for the CDR3: TGTGCCAGCAAATCCTACTACAGGGATGTGCAGGGCTACACCTTC. Protein sequence: CASKSYYRDVQGYTF.

This clonotype is classed as medium-sized (0.01 to 0.1%). The chain employs TRBV19 and TRBJ2-2; D remains unclear. The germline V gene has CDR1 LNHDA and CDR2 SQIVND (reference sequence). V lost 3 bases to trimming and J lost 4 bases, with 12 bases between them. The CDR3 covers 15 residues. CDR3 residues: CASSIWSGSTGELFF. DNA for the CDR3: TGTGCCAGTAGTATCTGGTCAGGTTCCACCGGGGAGCTGTTTTTT.

A few counts support this clonotype. The chain couples TRBV5-4 to TRBJ2-1; 13 bases line up with TRBD2. The V gene end was trimmed by 2 bases and the J gene end by 4 bases; junction bases not matched to a gene: 3. Germline values: CDR1 SGHNT, CDR2 YYREEE (reference sequence). CDR3 length equals 16 residues. Written as DNA, the CDR3 is TGTGCCAGCAGCTTACTAGCGGGGGGGCTGTACAATGAGCAGTTCTTC. Translated: CASSLLAGGLYNEQFF.

V and J are TRBV6-5 and TRBJ2-2, with unresolved D. Trimming stripped 11 bases from V and 0 bases from J, with 13 bases between. The CDR3 is 14 residues long. Per the germline V gene, CDR1 is MNHEY and CDR2 is SVGAGI. The CDR3 DNA is TGTGCCTCCGACGAGTTCGCGAACACCGGGGAGCTGTTTTTT. It is translated as CASDEFANTGELFF.

This clonotype is labeled hyperexpanded. The V gene is TRBV6-2 or TRBV6-3, the J gene TRBJ1-1; maybe TRBD1 (5 bases). The length of the CDR3 is 14 residues. Germline CDR1 reads MNHEY; CDR2 reads SVGEGT. Trimming stripped 5 bases from V and 0 bases from J, with 10 bases between. Written as DNA, the CDR3 is TGTGCCAGCAGTCCGACAGACTTGAACACTGAAGCTTTCTTT. This codes for CASSPTDLNTEAFF.

By share, this clonotype ranks as medium-sized. The CDR3 DNA follows: TGTGCCAGCAGTGACTCGGTCACAGATACGCAGTATTTT. Protein product: CASSDSVTDTQYF. V is TRBV6-4 and J is TRBJ2-3, with D uncertain. Between the trimmed V and J ends, which lost 0 bases and 2 bases, there was a span of 3 bases. The germline V gene has CDR1 MRHNA and CDR2 SNTAGT. The CDR3 length is 13 residues.

This clonotype is medium-sized. The V and J genes are TRBV12-3 or TRBV12-4 and TRBJ2-3; TRBD2 is a possible D gene (6 bases). The V end lost 3 bases, the J end lost 6 bases, and 13 bases lay between the germline ends. This CDR3 comprises 14 residues. CDR3 sequence reads: CASSLGLASDTQYF. The CDR3 coding sequence is TGTGCCAGCAGTTTGGGGCTAGCGAGCGATACGCAGTATTTT.

This clonotype rates as medium-sized (0.01 to 0.1%). This chain links TRBV29-1 with TRBJ1-2; D call uncertain. CDR1 and CDR2 (germline): SQVTM, ANQGSEA. V lost 2 bases, J lost 7 bases, and 11 bases lay in between. This CDR3 region has 12 residues. The CDR3 DNA reads as TGCAGCGTTGAAAACGCAGGAGGTGGCTACACCTTC. Amino acids: CSVENAGGGYTF.

V is TRBV20-1 and J is TRBJ2-3; no clear D gene. This CDR3 is 12 amino acids long. In germline, CDR1 is DFQATT, CDR2 SNEGSKA (reference sequence). The V end lost 6 bases, the J end lost 5 bases, and 12 bases lay between the germline ends. The CDR3 spells CSALETRDTQYF. The DNA for the CDR3 is TGCAGTGCCCTGGAGACTCGAGATACGCAGTATTTT.

This clonotype is termed medium-sized. This sequence joins TRBV11-3 and TRBJ1-2; D may be TRBD1 (5 bases). V dropped 0 bases and J dropped 4 bases, with 12 bases sitting between them. The length of the CDR3 is 15 residues. Germline loops: CDR1 SGHNT, CDR2 YENEEA. CDR3 residues: CASSLESGPGYGYTF. The DNA for the CDR3 is TGTGCCAGCAGCTTAGAATCGGGGCCGGGCTATGGCTACACCTTC. Filled out from reference TRBV11-3 and TRBJ1-2, the complete variable domain reads EAGVVQSPRYKIIEKKQPVAFWCNPISGHNTLYWYLQNLGQGPELLIRYENEEAVDDSQLPKDRFSAERLKGVDSTLKIQPAELGDSAVYLCASSLESGPGYGYTFGSGTRLTVV.

V usage is TRBV6-5 and J usage is TRBJ2-5, with 7 positions matching TRBD2. J gave up 1 base and V 10 bases, and 12 bases lay outside the gene matches. Germline V gene sequence: CDR1 MNHEY, CDR2 SVGAGI. The CDR3 is 15 residues long. CDR3 DNA sequence: TGTGCCATCAGCGCGGCCGGGACTATCCAAGAGACCCAGTACTTC. It yields the protein CAISAAGTIQETQYF.